Below, one T cell receptor (beta chain) is given with its context. CD8+ and CD4+ T cells circulating in blood were sequenced for TCR beta. The data are from a study of CD8 T cells in Susac syndrome. This CDR3 contains 14 residues. Trimming took 6 bases from V and 5 from J; bases not matched to a gene: 4. Germline-derived CDR1 and CDR2 are DFQATT and SNEGSKA (reference sequence). RNA, at about 0.45 to 1 ug, was reverse transcribed with random hexamers. A multiplex approach, immunoSEQ multiplex PCR, amplified TCR beta CDR3 across 54 Vbeta and 13 Jbeta. From the immunoSEQ multiplex PCR reads, TCRdb called clonotypes with MiXCR, one entry per CDR3 protein. The sample holds 200,000 to 250,000 distinct CDR3 sequences; about 94% are singletons and the top ten take under 0.2%.

This clonotype was sampled from a human donor with Susac syndrome. The sample consisted of CD4+ T cells from PBMCs. This chain uses TRBV20-1 with TRBJ2-1; TRBD2 agrees at 13 bases. The CDR3 DNA sequence: TGCAGTGCGTGGACTAGCGGGGGTGACAATGAGCAGTTCTTC. Translation gives CSAWTSGGDNEQFF.